This TCR beta chain was identified during a study of blood T cell repertoires in COVID-19. Profiled with immunoSEQ multiplex PCR; TCRdb holds only in-frame clones, not every one. The sample consists of about 150,000 clones, more than 75% of them appearing once. Material: peripheral blood. The clonotype comes from a woman aged 55-69 years with COVID-19, enrolled during active disease.

The CDR3 loop reads CATSDPTSVYNEQFF. Here the CDR3 DNA reads TGTGCCACCAGTGATCCGACTAGTGTCTACAATGAGCAGTTCTTC. The chain carries TRBV24-1 and TRBJ2-1; a weak D match, TRBD2 (6 bases). This CDR3 is 15 amino acids long. V lost 3 bases and J lost 3, with 11 bases in between. Germline V gene sequence: CDR1 KGHDR, CDR2 SFDVKD.